The 24 T cell receptor beta chains below were found in one sample sequenced in a study of early T cells in non-severe SARS-CoV-2 infection. TCRdb ran MiXCR on the 5' RACE reads and lists one entry per CDR3 protein. The profile shows 25,000 to 35,000 distinct CDR3 sequences, roughly 4.4% of them singletons. Input material: whole blood. The receptors were sampled from an adult who was a healthcare worker with PCR-confirmed SARS-CoV-2 infection or an uninfected control (not recorded which).

This clonotype was observed many times. CDR3 nucleotides: TGCAGCGTTGCCGGGGGGGCTGGGGCCAACGTCCTGACTTTC. It is translated as CSVAGGAGANVLTF. J is TRBJ2-6 and V is TRBV29-1; TRBD2 aligns across 8 bases. Per the germline V gene, CDR1 is SQVTM and CDR2 is ANQGSEA. The CDR3 totals 14 residues. The junction had 1 base not matched to a gene; V was cut back by 4 bases and J by 2 bases.

This clonotype has ten or more counts. The J gene is TRBJ2-1, the V gene TRBV11-2, with 9 nucleotides matching TRBD2. The CDR3 loop spans 16 amino acids. The J segment lost 7 bases and the V segment lost 6 bases, leaving 13 bases of the junction unmatched. The germline gives CDR1 SGHAT, CDR2 FQNNGV. This CDR3 is CASRQLAGGPLNEQFF. The CDR3 DNA sequence: TGTGCCAGCAGACAATTGGCGGGAGGGCCTCTGAATGAGCAGTTCTTC.

This clonotype was observed many times. V and J are TRBV5-4 and TRBJ2-7, with D perhaps being TRBD1 or TRBD2 (7 bases each). Per the germline V gene, CDR1 is SGHNT and CDR2 is YYREEE (reference sequence). The ends were cut back, 10 bases at V and 6 bases at J, with 26 bases in the middle. The CDR3 has 15 residues. The CDR3 reads CARPPGRGRAFEQYV. CDR3 DNA: TGTGCCCGCCCCCCTGGCAGGGGGAGGGCCTTCGAGCAGTACGTC.

This clonotype was observed many times. This chain uses TRBV20-1 with TRBJ2-1; the D is unclear. Germline V CDR1 and CDR2: DFQATT, SNEGSKA (reference sequence). The V end was cut by 6 bases, the J end by 10 bases, with 10 bases between. CDR3 length: 10 residues. The CDR3 here is CSAHGREQFF. The CDR3 nucleotides read TGCAGTGCCCACGGGCGGGAGCAGTTCTTC.

The sample holds many counts of this clonotype. The rearrangement joins TRBV5-6 to TRBJ1-2, with TRBD1 as a possible D gene (5 bases). Germline lookup yields CDR1 SGHDT and CDR2 YYEEEE. Trimming removed 5 bases at V and 4 bases at J, with 12 bases between. The CDR3 covers 13 residues. CDR3 sequence reads: CASSPTETYGYTF. The CDR3 region has the DNA TGTGCCAGCAGTCCGACAGAGACCTATGGCTACACCTTC.

This clonotype was detected only a few times. This rearrangement joins TRBV21-1 to TRBJ1-2; the table's D call of TRBD1 was not tested on the DNA. TRBV21-1 corresponds to a pseudogene. The CDR3 covers 16 residues. The CDR3 here is CASSKKRQGAHYGYTF. DNA for the CDR3: TGTGCCAGCAGCAAAAAAAGGCAGGGGGCGCACTATGGCTACACCTTC.

In this sample, this clonotype turned up many times. The gene calls are TRBV2 and TRBJ1-5; no definite D call. The CDR3 is made up of 12 amino acids. Germline V gene sequence: CDR1 SNHLY, CDR2 FYNNEI. Between the trimmed V and J ends, which lost 4 bases and 4 bases, there was a span of 5 bases. In DNA form, the CDR3 reads TGTGCCAGCAGTGTGGGGAATCAGCCCCAGCATTTT. It specifies CASSVGNQPQHF.

This clonotype was recorded many times. This rearrangement joins TRBV7-2 to TRBJ2-3; TRBD2 aligns across 8 bases. Germline V CDR1 and CDR2: SGHTA, FQGNSA. This CDR3 has 16 residues. J gave up 3 bases and V 5 bases, and 10 bases lay outside the gene matches. CDR3 sequence (DNA): TGTGCCAGCAGCCCTACTTCCGGGAGGGTAACAGATACGCAGTATTTT. Protein product: CASSPTSGRVTDTQYF. Full variable domain (rest looked up from reference TRBV7-2 and TRBJ2-3): GAGVSQSPSNKVTEKGKDVELRCDPISGHTALYWYRQSLGQGLEFLIYFQGNSAPDKSGLPSDRFSAERTGGSVSTLTIQRTQQEDSAVYLCASSPTSGRVTDTQYFGPGTRLTVL.

This clonotype was observed many times. This chain links TRBV5-1 with TRBJ2-7, with 7 bases aligning to TRBD1. Trimming cost V 4 bases and J 0 bases; bases outside gene matches: 7. CDR1 and CDR2 (germline): SGHRS, YFSETQ. This CDR3 comprises 15 residues. DNA for the CDR3: TGCGCCAGCAGCCCAAGGGACAGTTCCTCCTACGAGCAGTACTTC. As protein: CASSPRDSSSYEQYF.

This clonotype was observed a few times. The chain couples TRBV29-1 to TRBJ1-2, with D perhaps TRBD1 (5 bases). V lost 4 bases, J lost 8 bases, and 11 bases lay in between. Germline V gives CDR1 SQVTM, CDR2 ANQGSEA. The CDR3 is 11 amino acids. The CDR3 protein is CSVVGGEGYTF. CDR3 DNA: TGCAGCGTTGTGGGGGGAGAGGGCTACACCTTC.

Many counts were recorded for this clonotype. The chain uses TRBV4-3 and TRBJ1-3, with 7 bases identical to TRBD1. V was pared by 4 bases and J by 0 bases, with 3 bases of the junction left unmatched. The CDR3 length is 15 residues. Germline CDR1 reads LGHNA; CDR2 reads YSLEER. CDR3 DNA sequence: TGCGCCAGCAGCCTGGACAGGACCTCTGGAAACACCATATATTTT. Protein: CASSLDRTSGNTIYF.

The CDR3 loop is CASSPPVAGGLDTQYF. CDR3 in DNA: TGTGCCAGCTCACCACCTGTCGCGGGAGGGCTAGATACGCAGTATTTT. J is TRBJ2-3 and V is TRBV18; 9 nucleotides match TRBD2. Germline V gives CDR1 KGHSH, CDR2 LQKENI. The CDR3 totals 16 residues. V lost 0 bases, J lost 5 bases, and 6 bases stayed unmatched.

The rearrangement links TRBV5-1 to TRBJ1-2; a weak D match, TRBD1 (5 bases). Trimming took off 5 bases at V and 0 bases at J, with 14 bases between the two ends. Per the germline V gene, CDR1 is SGHRS and CDR2 is YFSETQ. The length of the CDR3 is 15 residues. The CDR3 loop is CASRNGDGTNYGYTF. DNA for the CDR3: TGCGCCAGCAGAAATGGGGACGGGACTAACTATGGCTACACCTTC.

This chain uses TRBV6-1 with TRBJ2-7; 9 positions match TRBD2. With V trimmed by 7 bases and J by 0 bases, 4 bases remained unmatched. The CDR3 has 14 amino acids. In germline, CDR1 is MNHNS, CDR2 SASEGT. The CDR3 region is CASNLAGISYEQYV. CDR3 bases: TGTGCCAGCAACCTAGCGGGGATCTCCTACGAGCAGTACGTC.

This clonotype was seen repeatedly, ten times or more. V usage is TRBV9 and J usage is TRBJ2-1, with 9 bases identical to TRBD2. This CDR3 contains 15 residues. The ends lost 2 bases at V and 7 bases at J; junction bases unmatched: 7. From germline, CDR1 is SGDLS and CDR2 YYNGEE. CDR3 region: CASSVGTSSWNEQFF. The CDR3 nucleotides are TGTGCCAGCAGCGTTGGGACTAGCTCGTGGAATGAGCAGTTCTTC.

V usage is TRBV19 and J usage is TRBJ2-7; no clear D. Per the germline V gene, CDR1 is LNHDA and CDR2 is SQIVND (reference sequence). The CDR3 length is 12 residues. V lost 3 bases and J lost 3, with 6 bases in between. The CDR3 region has the DNA TGTGCCAGTAGTATGAAGGACTACGAGCAGTACGTC. Protein: CASSMKDYEQYV.

This clonotype was seen at least ten times. V is TRBV25-1 and J is TRBJ1-1, with 9 bases aligning to TRBD1. The ends lost 2 bases at V and 4 bases at J; junction bases unmatched: 11. Germline-derived CDR1 and CDR2 are MGHDK and SYGVNS. The CDR3 contains 17 residues. CDR3 residues: CASSEVTTGGAGTEAFF. As DNA, the CDR3 is TGTGCCAGCAGTGAAGTAACCACAGGGGGCGCAGGCACTGAAGCTTTCTTT.

Ten or more counts support this clonotype. The CDR3 bases are TGTGCCAGCAGCAAGACTAGCGGGAGGGAAAACAATGAGCAGTTCTTC. Translated, it gives CASSKTSGRENNEQFF. The V gene is TRBV27, the J gene TRBJ2-1, with 14 positions matching TRBD2. The J segment lost 5 bases and the V segment lost 6 bases, leaving 6 bases of the junction unmatched. The CDR3 consists of 16 residues. Germline V lookup: CDR1 MNHEY, CDR2 SMNVEV (reference sequence).

J is TRBJ2-5 and V is TRBV29-1, with D unresolved. The CDR3 is 13 amino acids. The germline gives CDR1 SQVTM, CDR2 ANQGSEA. The germline V and J ends were trimmed by 5 bases and 2 bases, with 12 bases remaining between them. The CDR3 nucleotides are TGCAGCGTTCAGCAGGCCTTTCAAGAGACCCAGTACTTC. Its protein is CSVQQAFQETQYF.

This clonotype was counted ten times or more. The genes are TRBV12-3 or TRBV12-4 and TRBJ2-3, with a tentative D call TRBD1 (6 bases). V was clipped by 7 bases and J by 0 bases, with 8 bases between them. The CDR3 runs 13 residues. The CDR3 loop reads CASKDRSTDTQYF. The CDR3 DNA sequence: TGTGCCAGCAAGGACAGAAGCACAGATACGCAGTATTTT.

This clonotype was found many times. The chain recombines TRBV10-3 with TRBJ2-3, with 7 nucleotides matching TRBD2. Trimming took 7 bases from V and 3 from J; bases not matched to a gene: 10. Germline CDR1 and CDR2: ENHRY and SYGVKD. The CDR3 runs 15 residues. CDR3 nucleotide sequence: TGTGCCATCATCCAGCGGGACCCAGAGACAGATACGCAGTATTTT. Protein: CAIIQRDPETDTQYF.

This clonotype has a count of ten or more. The CDR3 loop reads CSANLGTTRDPLHF. CDR3 nucleotide sequence: TGCAGTGCCAACCTAGGGACAACTAGGGACCCCCTCCACTTT. The chain carries TRBV20-1 and TRBJ1-6; maybe TRBD1 (6 bases). CDR3 size: 14 residues. V was pared by 6 bases and J by 13 bases, with 22 bases between. Per the germline V gene, CDR1 is DFQATT and CDR2 is SNEGSKA (reference sequence).

This clonotype was seen more than once but under ten times. This chain connects TRBV20-1 to TRBJ2-7, with 11 bases aligning to TRBD2. Looked up from germline, CDR1 is DFQATT and CDR2 is SNEGSKA (reference sequence). The CDR3 runs 16 residues. V was clipped by 3 bases and J by 4 bases; unmatched bases: 11. CDR3 DNA: TGCAGTGCTAGGGGGACTAGCGGAGTGATTGGGTACGAGCAGTACTTC. Translating it yields CSARGTSGVIGYEQYF.

This clonotype was observed many times. The J gene is TRBJ2-1, the V gene TRBV30, with TRBD2 matching over 7 bases. V lost 1 base to trimming and J lost 4 bases; unmatched junction nucleotides: 4. This CDR3 spans 14 amino acids. Germline V gives CDR1 GTSNPN, CDR2 SVGIG (reference sequence). The CDR3: CAWSGNSGYNEQFF. CDR3 sequence (DNA): TGTGCCTGGAGTGGTAATAGCGGGTACAATGAGCAGTTCTTC.